This record concerns one TCR beta chain sequence. The data stem from a study of blood T cell repertoires in COVID-19. Study overall: Sites in the United States, Italy and Spain provided acute and convalescent COVID-19 samples. PBMCs, B-cell-depleted T cells, or T cells were the source of the cDNA or gDNA that made up the material.

Original processing methods: Reference gene primer amplification gave nucleated cell count estimates. Profiled with immunoSEQ multiplex PCR; TCRdb holds only in-frame clones, not every one. V and J calls and clone size follow that table, whereas D and trimming were derived from the DNA. The data show 150,000 to 200,000 clones, about four fifths seen once. V lost 0 bases to trimming and J lost 4 bases, with 12 bases between them. Germline values: CDR1 MGHRA, CDR2 YSYEKL. The CDR3 sequence is 15 residues long. The source material was peripheral blood. This chain joins TRBV4-1 and TRBJ1-2; weak D call: TRBD1 (6 bases). The source is a woman over 75 with acute or convalescent COVID-19. In DNA, the CDR3 is TGCGCCAGCAGCCAAGACCAGGGGATTAGCTATGGCTACACCTTC. The encoded protein is CASSQDQGISYGYTF.